The entry below gives a single TCR beta chain sequence along with its context. Its antigen remains unidentified. This entry is derived from a study of beta chain features in type 1 diabetes. Broader study findings: Shortening that was moderate but significant affected the TCRB CDR3s of Type 1 diabetes patients in all four CD4+ subsets.

As every portion of the isolated RNA was reverse transcribed, the sequencing read expressed TCRB transcripts. Only in-frame clones appear in the TCRdb table, and some are missing; sequencing was by immunoSEQ multiplex PCR. The profile shows 600,000 or so clones, 9.5% to 15% of them singletons. The sequencing sample was made of naive CD4+ T cells from blood. The receptor was isolated from a man aged 25 to 40 with type 1 diabetes.

CDR3 loop: CASSLARTTGGSYEQYF. The CDR3 bases are TGTGCCAGCAGCTTAGCGAGGACAACAGGGGGTTCCTACGAGCAGTACTTC. The rearrangement uses TRBV7-2 and TRBJ2-7, with 8 bases that match TRBD1. Germline-derived CDR1 and CDR2 are SGHTA and FQGNSA. V lost 0 bases and J lost 1; bases outside the gene matches: 8. This CDR3 has 17 residues.